Reported below is one T cell receptor beta chain. TCRdb's copy holds only in-frame clones and misses some; the assay was immunoSEQ multiplex PCR. The sample carries tens of thousands of clones, 83% recorded once. The data originate from a study of blood T cell repertoires in COVID-19. Sequenced sample: peripheral blood. The origin of this receptor is a man aged 70-80 years with acute or convalescent COVID-19.

The CDR3 spells CASSEGPTGSGYTF. The CDR3 nucleotides are TGTGCCAGCAGCGAGGGGCCAACAGGGTCTGGCTACACCTTC. The rearrangement uses TRBV9 and TRBJ1-2, with D perhaps TRBD1 (6 bases). Germline lookup yields CDR1 SGDLS and CDR2 YYNGEE. With 3 bases removed from V and 7 bases from J, the gap between germline ends came to 16 bases. The CDR3 has 14 amino acids.